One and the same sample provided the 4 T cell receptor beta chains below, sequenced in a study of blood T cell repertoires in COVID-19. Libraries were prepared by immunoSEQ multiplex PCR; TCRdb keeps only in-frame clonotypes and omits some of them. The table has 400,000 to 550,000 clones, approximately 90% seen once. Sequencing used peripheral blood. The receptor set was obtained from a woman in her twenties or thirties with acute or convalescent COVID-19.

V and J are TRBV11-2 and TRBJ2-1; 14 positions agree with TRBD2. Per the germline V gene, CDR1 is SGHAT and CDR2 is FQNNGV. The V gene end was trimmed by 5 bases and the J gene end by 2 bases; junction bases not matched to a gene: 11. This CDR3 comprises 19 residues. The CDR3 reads CASSLVGLAGARTYNEQFF. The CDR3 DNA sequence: TGTGCCAGCAGCCTTGTGGGACTAGCGGGGGCCCGAACCTACAATGAGCAGTTCTTC. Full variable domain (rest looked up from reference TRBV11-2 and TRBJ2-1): EAGVAQSPRYKIIEKRQSVAFWCNPISGHATLYWYQQILGQGPKLLIQFQNNGVVDDSQLPKDRFSAERLKGVDSTLKIQPAKLEDSAVYLCASSLVGLAGARTYNEQFFGPGTRLTVL.

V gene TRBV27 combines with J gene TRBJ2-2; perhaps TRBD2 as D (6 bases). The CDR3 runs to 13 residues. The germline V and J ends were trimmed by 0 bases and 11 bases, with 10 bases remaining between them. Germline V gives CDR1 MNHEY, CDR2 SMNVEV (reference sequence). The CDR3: CASSLSSGEELFF. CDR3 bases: TGTGCCAGCAGTTTATCGTCGGGGGAAGAGCTGTTTTTT.

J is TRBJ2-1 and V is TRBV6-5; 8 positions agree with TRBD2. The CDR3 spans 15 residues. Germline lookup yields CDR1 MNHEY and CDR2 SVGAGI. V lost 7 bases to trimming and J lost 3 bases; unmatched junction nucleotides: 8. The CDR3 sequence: CASIWRGDYYNEQFF. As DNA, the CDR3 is TGTGCCAGCATATGGCGGGGGGACTACTACAATGAGCAGTTCTTC.

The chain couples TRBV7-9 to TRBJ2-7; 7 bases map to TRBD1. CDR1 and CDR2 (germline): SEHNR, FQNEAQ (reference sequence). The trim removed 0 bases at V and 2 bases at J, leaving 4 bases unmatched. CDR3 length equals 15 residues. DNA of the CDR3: TGTGCCAGCAGCTTAGCCAAGACAGGGACCTACGAGCAGTACTTC. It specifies CASSLAKTGTYEQYF.